The 12 T cell receptor beta chains listed next were all sequenced from one sample in a study of blood T cell repertoires in COVID-19. Libraries were prepared by immunoSEQ multiplex PCR; TCRdb keeps only in-frame clonotypes and omits some of them. This table holds roughly 290,000 clones, approximately 86% found once. Sample: peripheral blood. The receptors derive from a woman aged 25 to 39 who had recovered from COVID-19.

The chain carries TRBV30 and TRBJ1-1; D perhaps matches TRBD1 (5 bases). Germline values: CDR1 GTSNPN, CDR2 SVGIG (reference sequence). CDR3 size: 14 residues. Between the trimmed V and J ends, which lost 0 bases and 1 base, there was a span of 9 bases. CDR3 amino acids: CAWSVRRANTEAFF. CDR3 in DNA: TGTGCCTGGAGTGTACGCAGGGCGAACACTGAAGCTTTCTTT.

CDR3 coding DNA: TGTGCCAGCAGCTTAGTTGGTGGGCCCACAGATACGCAGTATTTT. Translated: CASSLVGGPTDTQYF. The chain combines TRBV11-2 with TRBJ2-3; D is uncertain. Germline-derived CDR1 and CDR2 are SGHAT and FQNNGV. With 1 base removed from V and 2 bases from J, the gap between germline ends came to 10 bases. The CDR3 has 15 residues.

V is TRBV6-6 and J is TRBJ1-2; D is possibly TRBD1 (5 bases). V dropped 4 bases and J dropped 3 bases, with 18 bases sitting between them. Germline values: CDR1 MNHNY, CDR2 SVGAGI (reference sequence). CDR3 size: 16 residues. The CDR3 DNA sequence: TGTGCCAGCAGTTTGCTGATAGGAGGGGTTGACTATGGCTACACCTTC. Translating it yields CASSLLIGGVDYGYTF.

The rearrangement joins TRBV4-2 to TRBJ1-5, with D possibly TRBD1 on 6 matching bases. Germline CDR1 LGHNA, CDR2 YNFKEQ. This CDR3 region has 17 residues. The ends were cut back, 0 bases at V and 1 base at J, with 13 bases in the middle. The DNA of the CDR3 is TGTGCCAGCAGCCAAGACCTGACAGGAGGAAGCAATCAGCCCCAGCATTTT. Protein: CASSQDLTGGSNQPQHF.

In its sample, this clone was seen many times. This chain uses TRBV7-9 with TRBJ1-2, with a weak D call TRBD1 (6 bases). Germline-derived CDR1 and CDR2 are SEHNR and FQNEAQ (reference sequence). The CDR3 consists of 13 residues. V lost 1 base and J 3 bases, leaving 6 bases between the germline ends. The DNA of the CDR3 is TGTGCCAGCAGCTTAGACAGGGACTATGGCTACACCTTC. This gives the protein CASSLDRDYGYTF.

This chain uses TRBV30 with TRBJ1-3; 11 positions match TRBD1. V lost 5 bases, J lost 0 bases, and 0 bases stayed unmatched. Per the germline V gene, CDR1 is GTSNPN and CDR2 is SVGIG (reference sequence). The CDR3 has 14 amino acids. The CDR3 bases are TGTGCCTGGGGGACAGGGGGCTCTGGAAACACCATATATTTT. Encoded protein: CAWGTGGSGNTIYF.

The chain is built from TRBV6-1 and TRBJ1-2, with 9 bases fitting TRBD1. V lost 2 bases to trimming and J lost 4 bases; unmatched junction nucleotides: 17. Germline-derived CDR1 and CDR2 are MNHNS and SASEGT. CDR3 size: 19 residues. CDR3 DNA sequence: TGTGCCAGCAGTGAATCGCCCTGGAGGGACAGGGAACTTGGCTATGGCTACACCTTC. This translates into CASSESPWRDRELGYGYTF.

The CDR3 sequence is CASSIQTGAKETQYF. CDR3 in DNA: TGTGCCAGCTCAATTCAGACAGGGGCTAAAGAGACCCAGTACTTC. The chain recombines TRBV18 with TRBJ2-5; 8 nucleotides align to TRBD1. The V gene end was trimmed by 5 bases and the J gene end by 3 bases; junction bases not matched to a gene: 8. The V gene's germline CDR1 is KGHSH and CDR2 LQKENI. The CDR3 is 15 amino acids.

This clone was detected only a few times. The V call is TRBV12-5, the J call TRBJ1-1; D gene uncertain. The germline CDR1 and CDR2 sequences are LGHNT and FRNRAP. Trimming left V 4 bases short and J 5 bases short, with 14 bases between. The CDR3 has 14 residues. The CDR3 DNA follows: TGTGCTAGTGGTTCGTTGTCTGAGAGAACTGAAGCTTTCTTT. Its translation: CASGSLSERTEAFF.

V gene TRBV5-4 combines with J gene TRBJ1-3; D gene uncertain. Germline CDR1 SGHNT, CDR2 YYREEE (reference sequence). The CDR3 loop spans 16 amino acids. Trimming removed 3 bases from V and 0 bases from J, with 13 bases in between. The CDR3 loop reads CASSSGIRGSGNTIYF. The CDR3 coding sequence is TGTGCCAGCAGCTCGGGGATCCGGGGCTCTGGAAACACCATATATTTT. The full variable domain, in which reference TRBV5-4 and TRBJ1-3 provide the parts outside the CDR3, is ETGVTQSPTHLIKTRGQQVTLRCSSQSGHNTVSWYQQALGQGPQFIFQYYREEENGRGNFPPRFSGLQFPNYSSELNVNALELDDSALYLCASSSGIRGSGNTIYFGEGSWLTVV.

This clone has more than one count but fewer than ten. The CDR3, as DNA: TGTGCCAGCAGTGTCCCACAGGGCCCCGTCCACGAGCAGTACTTC. Its protein product is CASSVPQGPVHEQYF. The chain joins TRBV7-9 to TRBJ2-7, with a tentative D call TRBD1 (6 bases). CDR1 and CDR2 (germline): SEHNR, FQNEAQ (reference sequence). The ends were cut back, 6 bases at V and 5 bases at J, with 20 bases in the middle. CDR3 length: 15 residues.

The chain employs TRBV6-1 and TRBJ1-5; D may be TRBD1 (5 bases). Per the germline V gene, CDR1 is MNHNS and CDR2 is SASEGT. There are 14 residues in the CDR3. V was clipped by 0 bases and J by 3 bases, with 6 bases between them. The CDR3 DNA reads TGTGCCAGCAGTGAAGCAGGGGCCAATCAGCCCCAGCATTTT. It codes for CASSEAGANQPQHF.